The present T cell receptor beta chain was sequenced within a study of blood T cell repertoires in COVID-19. CDR3 length: 14 amino acids. Looked up from germline, CDR1 is MNHEY and CDR2 is SVGAGI. The V and J ends lost 2 bases and 2 bases, in that order; junction bases with no gene match: 2. Sequencing used immunoSEQ multiplex PCR; TCRdb keeps in-frame clones, though not all of them. This repertoire shows about 140,000 clones, about four fifths found once; its top ten account for 4%. About this clone: Other DNA sequences of this sample code for an identical CDR3.

Sequences were obtained from peripheral blood. This clonotype was obtained from a woman in her fifties or sixties with acute or convalescent COVID-19. The rearrangement uses TRBV6-5 and TRBJ2-7; 8 nucleotides align to TRBD1. The DNA for the CDR3 is TGTGCCAGCAGTTACGGGACAGGCGCCTACGAGCAGTACTTC. Its protein product is CASSYGTGAYEQYF.